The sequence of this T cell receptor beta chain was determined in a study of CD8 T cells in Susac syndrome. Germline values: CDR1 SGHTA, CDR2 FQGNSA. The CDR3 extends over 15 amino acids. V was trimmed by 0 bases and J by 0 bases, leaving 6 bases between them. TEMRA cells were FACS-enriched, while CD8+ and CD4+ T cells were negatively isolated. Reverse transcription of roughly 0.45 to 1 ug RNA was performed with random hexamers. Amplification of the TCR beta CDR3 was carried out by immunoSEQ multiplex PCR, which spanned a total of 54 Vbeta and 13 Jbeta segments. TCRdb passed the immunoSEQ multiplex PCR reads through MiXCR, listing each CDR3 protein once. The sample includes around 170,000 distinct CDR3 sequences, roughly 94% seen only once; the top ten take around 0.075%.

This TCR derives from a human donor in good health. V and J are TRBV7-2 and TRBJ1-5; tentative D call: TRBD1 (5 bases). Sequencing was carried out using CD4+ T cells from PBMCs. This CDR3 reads CASSLAGHSNQPQHF. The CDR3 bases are TGTGCCAGCAGCTTAGCCGGACATAGCAATCAGCCCCAGCATTTT.